One sample yielded the 6 T cell receptor beta chains listed below, sequenced in a study of identical twins. One entry per CDR3 protein results from TCRdb running MiXCR on the 5' RACE reads. The sample shows some 500,000 distinct CDR3 sequences, about 20% of them seen only once. This same sample was also taken into another study, of T cells expressing NK-cell markers.

The source material was CD4+ T cells sorted from blood. The receptors were gathered from a woman aged 18-29 years in good health.

The table lists this clonotype with a few counts. The chain links TRBV29-1 to TRBJ1-2, with D perhaps matching TRBD1 (5 bases). CDR1 and CDR2 from the germline V gene are SQVTM and ANQGSEA. V lost 4 bases and J lost 8, with 20 bases in between. The CDR3 is made up of 14 amino acids. The CDR3 is CSVGGGSTKGGYTF. In DNA, the CDR3 is TGCAGCGTTGGCGGGGGTAGTACTAAGGGGGGCTACACCTTC.

The chain carries TRBV2 and TRBJ2-7; 7 nucleotides align to TRBD2. Germline V lookup: CDR1 SNHLY, CDR2 FYNNEI. After removal of 7 bases from V and 3 bases from J, the junction contained 9 bases not matched to a gene. This CDR3 has 14 residues. The CDR3 coding sequence is TGTGCCAGCAAACGGCTAGCGGCGAACTACGAGCAGTACTTC. As protein: CASKRLAANYEQYF.

This clonotype was seen only a few times. The V call is TRBV15, the J call TRBJ2-1; TRBD1 agrees at 9 bases. V shed 4 bases and J 6 bases; nucleotides not matched to a gene: 1. Germline CDR1 reads LNHNV; CDR2 reads YYDKDF (reference sequence). The CDR3 is 13 amino acids. This chain's CDR3 is CATSKGQGNEQFF. For the CDR3, the DNA is TGTGCCACCAGCAAGGGACAGGGCAATGAGCAGTTCTTC.

This clonotype was detected many times. The rearrangement joins TRBV12-3 or TRBV12-4 to TRBJ2-7; D possibly corresponds to TRBD1 (6 bases). The V end was cut by 1 base, the J end by 10 bases, with 11 bases between. This CDR3 contains 12 residues. The CDR3 is CASSLGNREQYF. The CDR3 DNA sequence: TGTGCCAGCAGTTTAGGGAACAGGGAACAGTACTTC.

The chain has TRBV7-7 and TRBJ2-1, with D hard to call. Germline lookup yields CDR1 SSHAT and CDR2 FNYEAQ (reference sequence). Between the trimmed V and J ends, which lost 4 bases and 6 bases, there was a span of 7 bases. The CDR3 is made up of 12 amino acids. CDR3 region: CASSCIANEQFF. The CDR3 DNA reads as TGTGCCAGCAGCTGCATAGCCAATGAGCAGTTCTTC.

This clonotype was counted ten times or more. The chain couples TRBV12-3 or TRBV12-4 to TRBJ2-5; D ambiguous. V lost 7 bases to trimming and J lost 4 bases, with 10 bases between them. The CDR3 is made up of 12 amino acids. CDR3 bases: TGTGCCAGCAACGGAAACGGAGAGACCCAGTACTTC. Translating it yields CASNGNGETQYF.